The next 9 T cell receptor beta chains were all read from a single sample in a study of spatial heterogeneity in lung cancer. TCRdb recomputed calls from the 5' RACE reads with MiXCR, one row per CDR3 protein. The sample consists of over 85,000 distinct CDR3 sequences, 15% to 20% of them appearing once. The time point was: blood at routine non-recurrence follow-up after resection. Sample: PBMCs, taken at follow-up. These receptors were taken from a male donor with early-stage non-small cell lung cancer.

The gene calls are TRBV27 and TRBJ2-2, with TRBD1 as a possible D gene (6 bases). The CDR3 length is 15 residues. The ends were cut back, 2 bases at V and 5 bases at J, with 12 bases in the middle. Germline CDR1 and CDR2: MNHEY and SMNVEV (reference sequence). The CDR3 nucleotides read TGTGCCAGCAGTTTAACAGGGAAAAAGACCGGGGAGCTGTTTTTT. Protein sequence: CASSLTGKKTGELFF.

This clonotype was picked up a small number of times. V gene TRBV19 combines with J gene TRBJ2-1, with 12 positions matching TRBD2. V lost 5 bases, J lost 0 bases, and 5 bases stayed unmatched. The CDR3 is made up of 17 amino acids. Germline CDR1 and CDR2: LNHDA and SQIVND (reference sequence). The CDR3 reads CASSAQLAGGSYNEQFF. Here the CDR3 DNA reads TGTGCCAGTAGTGCGCAACTAGCGGGGGGCTCCTACAATGAGCAGTTCTTC.

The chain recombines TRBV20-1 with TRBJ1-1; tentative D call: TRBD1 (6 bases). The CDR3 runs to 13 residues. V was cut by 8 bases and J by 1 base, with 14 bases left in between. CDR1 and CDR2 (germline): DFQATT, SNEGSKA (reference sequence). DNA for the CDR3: TGCAGTCAACGCCGGGACACGAACACTGAAGCTTTCTTT. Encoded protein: CSQRRDTNTEAFF.

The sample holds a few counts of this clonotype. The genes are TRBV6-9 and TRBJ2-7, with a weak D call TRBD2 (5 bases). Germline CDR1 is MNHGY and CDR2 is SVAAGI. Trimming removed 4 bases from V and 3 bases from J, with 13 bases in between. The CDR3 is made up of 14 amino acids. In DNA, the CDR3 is TGTGCCAGCAGTTCAGAGGACTGTTACTACGAGCAGTACGTC. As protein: CASSSEDCYYEQYV.

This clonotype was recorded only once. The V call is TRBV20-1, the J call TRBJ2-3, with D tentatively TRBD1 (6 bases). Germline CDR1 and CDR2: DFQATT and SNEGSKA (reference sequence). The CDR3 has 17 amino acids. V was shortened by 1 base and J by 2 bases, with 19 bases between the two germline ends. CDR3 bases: TGCAGTGCTAGAGGTCATTTCATCAGGGGTCCCACAGATACGCAGTATTTT. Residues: CSARGHFIRGPTDTQYF.

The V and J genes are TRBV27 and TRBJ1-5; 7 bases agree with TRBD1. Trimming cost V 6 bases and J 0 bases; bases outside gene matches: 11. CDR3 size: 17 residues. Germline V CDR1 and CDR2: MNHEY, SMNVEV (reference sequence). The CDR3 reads CASSSKGTVYSNQPQHF. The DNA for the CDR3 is TGTGCCAGCAGCTCCAAAGGGACAGTATATAGCAATCAGCCCCAGCATTTT.

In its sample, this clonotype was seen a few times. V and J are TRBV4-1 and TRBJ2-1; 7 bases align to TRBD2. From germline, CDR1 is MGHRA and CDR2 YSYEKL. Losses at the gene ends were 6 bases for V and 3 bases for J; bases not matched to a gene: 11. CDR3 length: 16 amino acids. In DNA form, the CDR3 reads TGCGCCAGCAGTCTAATGGGGAGCGGGATCTACAATGAGCAGTTCTTC. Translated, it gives CASSLMGSGIYNEQFF.

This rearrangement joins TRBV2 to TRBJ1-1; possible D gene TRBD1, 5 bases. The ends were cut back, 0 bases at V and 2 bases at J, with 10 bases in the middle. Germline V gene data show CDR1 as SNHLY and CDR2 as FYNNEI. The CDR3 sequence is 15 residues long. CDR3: CASSEAQGLNTEAFF. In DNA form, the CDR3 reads TGTGCCAGCAGTGAAGCGCAGGGACTAAACACTGAAGCTTTCTTT.

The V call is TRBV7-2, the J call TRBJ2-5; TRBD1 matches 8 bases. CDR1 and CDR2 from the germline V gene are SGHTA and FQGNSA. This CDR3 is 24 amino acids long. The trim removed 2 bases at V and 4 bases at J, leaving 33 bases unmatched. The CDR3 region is CASSLISHLRYPPGRSGGGETQYF. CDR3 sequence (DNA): TGTGCCAGCAGCTTAATTTCCCATCTTAGGTACCCACCGGGACGCTCAGGGGGCGGAGAGACCCAGTACTTC.